This is a list of T cell receptor beta chains from one sample in a study of T cells after yellow fever vaccination. One entry per CDR3 protein, called by TCRdb with MiXCR from the 5' RACE reads. The data hold about 260,000 distinct CDR3 sequences, with roughly 5% observed a single time. The sequenced sample was CD4+ T cells sorted from PBMCs, obtained on the day of the yellow fever booster vaccination. The receptors shown here come from a man aged 18 to 29 who received the YFV17D yellow fever vaccine. CDR3s include the opening cysteine and the closing phenylalanine or tryptophan. The D gene is left open where the match is weak. The size of a clone is reported for some rows only, either as once, few or many, or as a class for expanded clones.

V gene	clone size	D gene	J gene	CDR3 DNA	CDR3 protein
TRBV4-3	NA	NA	TRBJ2-3	TGCGCCAGCAGCCAAGATGGGTTTCCTCGCCCGCAGTATTTT	CASSQDGFPRPQYF
TRBV4-3	NA	NA	TRBJ1-4	TGCGCCAGCAGCCAAGATGTACCCAGGGAGGGACGGCGGGAAAAACTGTTTTTT	CASSQDVPREGRREKLFF
TRBV6-5	many	TRBD1	TRBJ1-2	TGTGCCAGCAGTAACCCCGGGACAGGGGGCTACGGCTACACCTTC	CASSNPGTGGYGYTF
TRBV10-3	NA	NA	TRBJ2-1	TGTGCCATCAGTGAGGGTAACGGGGGATCATTCTACAATGAGCAGTTCTTC	CAISEGNGGSFYNEQFF
TRBV28	few	TRBD2	TRBJ2-3	TGTGCCAGCAGACCCCTAGCGGGGGTGGCAGATACGCAGTATTTT	CASRPLAGVADTQYF
TRBV7-2	many	NA	TRBJ2-3	TGTGCCAGCAGCAGAAGCGGGCTTAGCACAGATACGCAGTATTTT	CASSRSGLSTDTQYF
TRBV20-1	many	NA	TRBJ2-3	TGCAGTGCTAGTAAGGTTGGCACAGATACGCAGTATTTT	CSASKVGTDTQYF
TRBV27	few	NA	TRBJ2-5	TGTGCCAGCTCTCTTCAGGCGGGGAGGCAAGAGACCCAGTACTTC	CASSLQAGRQETQYF
TRBV11-2	few	NA	TRBJ2-3	TGTGCCAGCAGCTTATACCCTAGCCAGACAGATACGCAGTATTTT	CASSLYPSQTDTQYF
TRBV9	NA	NA	TRBJ2-1	TGTGCCAGCAGCGTCAATCGGGGGCCTAACACGGGCGATGAGCAGTTCTTC	CASSVNRGPNTGDEQFF
TRBV12-3/TRBV12-4	few	NA	TRBJ2-1	TGTGCCAGCAGTTTACAGCATTACAATGAGCAGTTCTTC	CASSLQHYNEQFF
TRBV7-8	NA	NA	TRBJ2-3	TGTGCCAGCAGCTTATCCGGGCTAGCAGGGACAGATACGCAGTATTTT	CASSLSGLAGTDTQYF
TRBV18	many	NA	TRBJ2-3	TGTGCCAGCAGTCCTACAGATACGCAGTATTTT	CASSPTDTQYF
TRBV25-1	many	TRBD2	TRBJ2-5	TGTGCCAGCAGTGATAGCGGGGGGGCCGGAGAGACCCAGTACTTC	CASSDSGGAGETQYF
TRBV7-9	many	NA	TRBJ2-5	TGTGCCAGCAGCCGAAGGGGGAAAGAGACCCAGTACTTC	CASSRRGKETQYF
TRBV25-1	NA	NA	TRBJ2-3	TGTGCCAGCAGTGTTCCGACAGGAATACTTGGAGATACGCAGTATTTT	CASSVPTGILGDTQYF
TRBV29-1	few	NA	TRBJ1-1	TGCAGCGTTGAGCGGAGCCAGAACACTGAAGCTTTCTTT	CSVERSQNTEAFF
TRBV5-6	many	NA	TRBJ2-1	TGTGCCAGCAGCTTGAACCAGGGAAGGTACAATGAGCAGTTCTTC	CASSLNQGRYNEQFF
TRBV11-2	many	NA	TRBJ1-1	TGTGCCAGCAGCTTAGACCGCCACGGTGAAGCTTTCTTT	CASSLDRHGEAFF
TRBV4-1	NA	NA	TRBJ2-7	TGCGCCAGCAGCCATGGAGGGGGCGCCTACGAGCAGTACTTC	CASSHGGGAYEQYF
TRBV29-1	many	NA	TRBJ2-2	TGCAGCGGGGGGGACACCGGGGAGCTGTTTTTT	CSGGDTGELFF
TRBV5-1	NA	NA	TRBJ2-5	TGCGCCAGCAGCTTTATAGAAGGGGTGGAGACCCAGTACTTC	CASSFIEGVETQYF
TRBV6-5	NA	NA	TRBJ1-5	TGTGCCAGCAGTTCGGACGGATCAATCAAGTCCCAGCATTTT	CASSSDGSIKSQHF